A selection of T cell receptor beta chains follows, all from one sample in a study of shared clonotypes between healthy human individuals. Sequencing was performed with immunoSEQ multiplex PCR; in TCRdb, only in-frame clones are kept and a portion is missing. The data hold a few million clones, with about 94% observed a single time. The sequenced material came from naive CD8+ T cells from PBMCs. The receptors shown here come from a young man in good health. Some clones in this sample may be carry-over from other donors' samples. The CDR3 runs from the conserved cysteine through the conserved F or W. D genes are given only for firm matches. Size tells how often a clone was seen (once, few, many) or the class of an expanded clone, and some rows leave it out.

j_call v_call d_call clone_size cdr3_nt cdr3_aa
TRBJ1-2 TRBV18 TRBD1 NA TGTGCCAGCTCACCAAGGGAAGTAGGACAGGTCCCTTCCTATGGCTACACCTTC CASSPREVGQVPSYGYTF
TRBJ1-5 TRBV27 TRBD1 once TGTGCCAGCAGTCCTGGGACAGGGCATAGCAATCAGCCCCAGCATTTT CASSPGTGHSNQPQHF
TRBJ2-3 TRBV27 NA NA TGTGCCAGCAGTTTATTATCCACTTTTTTACCTAGCACAGATACGCAGTATTTT CASSLLSTFLPSTDTQYF
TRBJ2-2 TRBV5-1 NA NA TGCGCCAGCAGCACCGGGGCCCAAAACACCGGGGAGCTGTTTTTT CASSTGAQNTGELFF
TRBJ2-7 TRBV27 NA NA TGTGCCAGCAGTTTAACCTGGGGACGGGAGCAGTACTTC CASSLTWGREQYF
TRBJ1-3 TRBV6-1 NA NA TGTGCCAGCAGTGAAAATGTAAGGGTCCACTCTGGAAACACCATATATTTT CASSENVRVHSGNTIYF
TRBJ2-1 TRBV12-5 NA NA TGTGCTAGTGGTTTCAGAAGTAGCCAGTTCTTC CASGFRSSQFF
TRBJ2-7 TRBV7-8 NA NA TGTGCCAGCAGCTTAGATGTGGGACGAGGCTACGAGCAGTACTTC CASSLDVGRGYEQYF
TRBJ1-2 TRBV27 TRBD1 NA TGTGCCAGCAGTAAAACAGGGGACTATGGCTACACCTTC CASSKTGDYGYTF
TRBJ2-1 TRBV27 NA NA TGTGCCAGCAGTTTACTAGGAACCGGCAATGAGCAGTTCTTC CASSLLGTGNEQFF
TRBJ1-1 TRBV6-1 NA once TGTGCCAGCAGATTAAGCACTGAAGCTTTCTTT CASRLSTEAFF
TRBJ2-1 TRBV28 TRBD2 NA TGTGCCAGCAGTTTTCTAGCGGGGGGGTCCAATGAGCAGTTCTTC CASSFLAGGSNEQFF
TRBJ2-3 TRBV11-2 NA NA TGTGCCAGCAGCTTAGGGGACGGAGGATACACAGATACGCAGTATTTT CASSLGDGGYTDTQYF
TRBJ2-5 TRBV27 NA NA TGTGCCAGCAGTCAGGGACGAATCCAAGAGACCCAGTACTTC CASSQGRIQETQYF
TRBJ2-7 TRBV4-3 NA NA TGCGCCAGCAGCCCAACAGGGCTCCCCTACGAGCAGTACTTC CASSPTGLPYEQYF
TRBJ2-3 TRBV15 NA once TGTGCCACTAGCGGTTCTTCAGATACGCAGTATTTT CATSGSSDTQYF
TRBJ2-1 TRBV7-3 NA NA TGTGCCAGCACCGCGGGGCTCAACAATGAGCAGTTCTTC CASTAGLNNEQFF
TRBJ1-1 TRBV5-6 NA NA TGTGCCAGTTCACAGGAATACACTGAAGCTTTCTTT CASSQEYTEAFF
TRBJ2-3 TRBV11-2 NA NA TGTGCCAGCAGCTTAGGCCCAAATAGCGAGGATACGCAGTATTTT CASSLGPNSEDTQYF
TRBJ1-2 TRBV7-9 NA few TGTGCCAGCAGTCTGGGAGAGGTCTATGGCTACACCTTC CASSLGEVYGYTF
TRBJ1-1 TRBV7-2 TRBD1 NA TGTGCCAGCAGCTTAGTTTACAGACAGGGCAACACTGAAGCTTTCTTT CASSLVYRQGNTEAFF
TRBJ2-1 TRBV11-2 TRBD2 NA TGTGCCAGCAGCTTCGATCGACTAGCGGGAGGATTTGATGAGCAGTTCTTC CASSFDRLAGGFDEQFF
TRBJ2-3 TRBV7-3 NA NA TGTGCCAGCAGCCCGGGACCGAGCACAGATACGCAGTATTTT CASSPGPSTDTQYF
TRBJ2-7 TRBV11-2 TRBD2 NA TGTGCCAGCAGCTTATGGCTAGCGGGGGTCTACGAGCAGTACTTC CASSLWLAGVYEQYF
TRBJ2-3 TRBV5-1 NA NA TGCGCCAGCAGCTTGTCGGGAACAGATACGCAGTATTTT CASSLSGTDTQYF
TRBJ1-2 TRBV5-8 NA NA TGTGCCAGCAGCTTGAGGGGTTACGAGGGCTACACCTTC CASSLRGYEGYTF
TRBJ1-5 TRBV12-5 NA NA TGTGCTAGTGCCCTGGGGCAGGGCCTCCATCAGCCCCAGCATTTT CASALGQGLHQPQHF
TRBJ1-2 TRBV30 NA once TGTGCCTGGAGTGTAAGTCGGAGAAACTATGGCTACACCTTC CAWSVSRRNYGYTF
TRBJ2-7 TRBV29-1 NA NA TGCAGCGTTGAAAGGGGGACCTACGAGCAGTACTTC CSVERGTYEQYF
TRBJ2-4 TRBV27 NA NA TGTGCCAGCAGTTCCGTTATGGTAGCCAAAAACATTCAGTACTTC CASSSVMVAKNIQYF
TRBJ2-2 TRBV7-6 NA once TGTGCCAGCAGCTTAGCGGGCGTCCCCGGGGAGCTGTTTTTT CASSLAGVPGELFF
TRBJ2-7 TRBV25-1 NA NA TGTGCCAGCAGTGAGGCCGGGACCGAGCAGTACTTC CASSEAGTEQYF
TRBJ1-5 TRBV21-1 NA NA TGTGCCAGCAGCAAACCCGCACGGAATGGCAATCAGCCCCAGCATTTT CASSKPARNGNQPQHF
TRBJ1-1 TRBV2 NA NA TGTGCCACCTTGTTTCAGGCAGGGACGAACACTGAAGCTTTCTTT CATLFQAGTNTEAFF
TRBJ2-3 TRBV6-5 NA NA TGTGCCAGCAGGGTGGGCAGCACAGATACGCAGTATTTT CASRVGSTDTQYF
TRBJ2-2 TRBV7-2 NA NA TGTGCCAGCAGCCAGGACGCGCGGGATGTCACCGGGGAGCTGTTTTTT CASSQDARDVTGELFF
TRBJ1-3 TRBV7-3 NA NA TGTGCCAGCAGCCAGGACAGAAACACCATATATTTT CASSQDRNTIYF
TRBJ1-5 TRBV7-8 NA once TGTGCCAGCAGCTTATCCGGGCAGGCCGCCGAGGGGAATCAGCCCCAGCATTTT CASSLSGQAAEGNQPQHF
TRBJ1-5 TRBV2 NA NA TGTGCCAGCAGTGAAGATCCCGGGACCAATCAGCCCCAGCATTTT CASSEDPGTNQPQHF
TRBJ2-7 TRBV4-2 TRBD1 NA TGTGCCAGCAGCCAAGAAGGGACAGGTCTCCACGAGCAGTACTTC CASSQEGTGLHEQYF
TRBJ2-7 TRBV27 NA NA TGTGCCAGCAGTTTACGCCGGAGGACGAGCTCCTACGAGCAGTACTTC CASSLRRRTSSYEQYF
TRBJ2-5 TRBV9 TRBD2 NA TGTGCCAGCAGCGTAGGCGGAAGCGGGAGCGAGACCCAGTACTTC CASSVGGSGSETQYF